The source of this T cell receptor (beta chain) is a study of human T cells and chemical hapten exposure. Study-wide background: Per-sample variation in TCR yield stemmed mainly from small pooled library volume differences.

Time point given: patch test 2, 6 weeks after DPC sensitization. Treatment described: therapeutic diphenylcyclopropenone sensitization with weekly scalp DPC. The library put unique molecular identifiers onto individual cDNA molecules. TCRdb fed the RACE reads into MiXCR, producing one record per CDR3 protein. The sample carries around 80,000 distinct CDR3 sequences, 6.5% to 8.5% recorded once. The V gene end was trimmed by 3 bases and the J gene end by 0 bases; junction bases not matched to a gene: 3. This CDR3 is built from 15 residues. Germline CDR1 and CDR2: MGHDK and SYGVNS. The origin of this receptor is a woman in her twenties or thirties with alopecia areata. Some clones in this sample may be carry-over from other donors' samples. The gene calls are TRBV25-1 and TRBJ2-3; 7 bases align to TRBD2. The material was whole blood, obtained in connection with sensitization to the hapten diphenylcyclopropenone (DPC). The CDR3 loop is CASSDERGSTDTQYF. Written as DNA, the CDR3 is TGTGCCAGCAGTGATGAGCGGGGAAGCACAGATACGCAGTATTTT.